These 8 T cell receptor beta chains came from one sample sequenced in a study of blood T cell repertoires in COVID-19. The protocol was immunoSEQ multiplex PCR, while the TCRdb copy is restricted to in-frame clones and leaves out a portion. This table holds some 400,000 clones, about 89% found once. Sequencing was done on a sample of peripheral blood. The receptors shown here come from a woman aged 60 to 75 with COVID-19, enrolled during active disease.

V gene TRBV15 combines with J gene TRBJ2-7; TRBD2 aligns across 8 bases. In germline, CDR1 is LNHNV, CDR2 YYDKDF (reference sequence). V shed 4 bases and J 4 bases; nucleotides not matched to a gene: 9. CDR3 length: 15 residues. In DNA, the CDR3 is TGTGCCACCAGCATCACGGCGCGGGGGGATTACGAGCAGTACTTC. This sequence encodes CATSITARGDYEQYF. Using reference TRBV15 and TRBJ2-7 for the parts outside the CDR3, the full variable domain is DAMVIQNPRYQVTQFGKPVTLSCSQTLNHNVMYWYQQKSSQAPKLLFHYYDKDFNNEADTPDNFQSRRPNTSFCFLDIRSPGLGDTAMYLCATSITARGDYEQYFGPGTRLTVT.

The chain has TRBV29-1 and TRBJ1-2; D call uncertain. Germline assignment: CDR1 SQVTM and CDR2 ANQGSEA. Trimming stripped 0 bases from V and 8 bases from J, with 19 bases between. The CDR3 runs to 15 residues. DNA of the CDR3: TGCAGCGTTGAAGATACCGGGGTTGGTTTGAAAGGCTACACCTTC. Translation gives CSVEDTGVGLKGYTF. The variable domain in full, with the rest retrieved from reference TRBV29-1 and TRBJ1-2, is SAVISQKPSRDICQRGTSLTIQCQVDSQVTMMFWYRQQPGQSLTLIATANQGSEATYESGFVIDKFPISRPNLTFSTLTVSNMSPEDSSIYLCSVEDTGVGLKGYTFGSGTRLTVV.

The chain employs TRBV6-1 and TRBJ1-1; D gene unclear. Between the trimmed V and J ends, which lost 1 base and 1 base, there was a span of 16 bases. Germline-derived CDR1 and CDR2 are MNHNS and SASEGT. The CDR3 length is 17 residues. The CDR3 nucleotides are TGTGCCAGCAGTGAAGTCCTAGGTCCGGGGAGGAACACTGAAGCTTTCTTT. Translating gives CASSEVLGPGRNTEAFF.

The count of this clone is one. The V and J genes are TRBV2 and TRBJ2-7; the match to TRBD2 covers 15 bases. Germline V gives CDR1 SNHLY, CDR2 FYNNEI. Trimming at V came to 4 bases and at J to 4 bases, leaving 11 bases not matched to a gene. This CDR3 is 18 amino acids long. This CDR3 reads CASSGGLAGGHKLYEQYF. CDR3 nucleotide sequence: TGTGCCAGCAGTGGGGGACTAGCGGGGGGCCATAAATTATACGAGCAGTACTTC.

CDR3 protein: CASSQAQGQGSTYEQYF. The CDR3 region has the DNA TGTGCCAGCAGCCAAGCCCAGGGACAGGGGTCGACCTACGAGCAGTACTTC. V and J are TRBV4-2 and TRBJ2-7, with TRBD1 identical over 10 bases. The CDR3 is 17 amino acids. V shed 1 base and J 2 bases; nucleotides not matched to a gene: 8. From germline, CDR1 is LGHNA and CDR2 YNFKEQ.

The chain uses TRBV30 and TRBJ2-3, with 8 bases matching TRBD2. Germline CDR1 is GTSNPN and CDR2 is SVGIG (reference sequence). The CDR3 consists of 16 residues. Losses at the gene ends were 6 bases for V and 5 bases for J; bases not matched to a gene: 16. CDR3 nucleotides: TGTGCCTGCAATACGGAGAGTAGCGGGGATGTAGATACGCAGTATTTT. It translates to CACNTESSGDVDTQYF.

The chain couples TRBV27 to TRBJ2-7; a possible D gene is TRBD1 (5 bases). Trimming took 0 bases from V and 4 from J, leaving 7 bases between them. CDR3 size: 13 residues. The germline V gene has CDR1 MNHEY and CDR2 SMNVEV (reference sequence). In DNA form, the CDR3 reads TGTGCCAGCAGTTTATCACAGGAGTACGAGCAGTACTTC. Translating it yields CASSLSQEYEQYF.

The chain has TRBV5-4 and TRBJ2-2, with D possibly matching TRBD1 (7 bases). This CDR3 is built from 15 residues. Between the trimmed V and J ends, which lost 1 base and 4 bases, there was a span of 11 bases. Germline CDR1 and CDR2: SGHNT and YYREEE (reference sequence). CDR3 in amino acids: CASSLRQGGTGELFF. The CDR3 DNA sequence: TGTGCCAGCAGCTTGCGACAGGGAGGCACCGGGGAGCTGTTTTTT.